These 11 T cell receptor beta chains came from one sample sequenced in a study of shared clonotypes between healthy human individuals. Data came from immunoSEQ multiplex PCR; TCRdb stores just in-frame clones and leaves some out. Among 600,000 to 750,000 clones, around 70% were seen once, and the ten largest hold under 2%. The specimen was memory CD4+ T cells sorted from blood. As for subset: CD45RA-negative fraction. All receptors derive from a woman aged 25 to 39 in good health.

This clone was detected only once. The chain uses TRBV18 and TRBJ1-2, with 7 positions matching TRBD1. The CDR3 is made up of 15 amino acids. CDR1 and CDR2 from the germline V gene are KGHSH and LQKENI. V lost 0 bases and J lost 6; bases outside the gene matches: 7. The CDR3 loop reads CASSPPGQPKDGYTF. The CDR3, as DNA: TGTGCCAGCTCACCACCGGGACAGCCAAAGGATGGCTACACCTTC.

The CDR3 sequence: CASSHSGGQGLYTF. The CDR3 DNA sequence: TGTGCCAGCAGCCATTCGGGGGGACAGGGGCTCTACACCTTC. The V gene is TRBV7-2, the J gene TRBJ1-2; TRBD1 aligns across 10 bases. The CDR3 consists of 14 residues. With 5 bases clipped from V and 10 bases from J, the junction kept 10 bases outside the gene matches. From germline, CDR1 is SGHTA and CDR2 FQGNSA.

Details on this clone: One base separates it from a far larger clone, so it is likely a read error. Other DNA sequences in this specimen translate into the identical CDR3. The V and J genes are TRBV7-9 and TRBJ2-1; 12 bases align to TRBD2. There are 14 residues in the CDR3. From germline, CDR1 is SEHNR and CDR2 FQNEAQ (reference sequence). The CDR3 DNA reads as TGTGCCAGCAGCCTAGCGGGAGGGTACAATGAGCAGTTCTTC. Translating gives CASSLAGGYNEQFF.

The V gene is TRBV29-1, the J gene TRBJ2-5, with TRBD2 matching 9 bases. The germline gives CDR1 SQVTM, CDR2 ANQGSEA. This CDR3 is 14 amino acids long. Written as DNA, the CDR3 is TGCACCTACTCAAGGGCGGGAGGGAGAGAGACCCAGTACTTC. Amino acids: CTYSRAGGRETQYF. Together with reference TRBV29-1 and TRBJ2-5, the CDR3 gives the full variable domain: SAVISQKPSRDICQRGTSLTIQCQVDSQVTMMFWYRQQPGQSLTLIATANQGSEATYESGFVIDKFPISRPNLTFSTLTVSNMSPEDSSIYLCTYSRAGGRETQYFGPGTRLLVL.

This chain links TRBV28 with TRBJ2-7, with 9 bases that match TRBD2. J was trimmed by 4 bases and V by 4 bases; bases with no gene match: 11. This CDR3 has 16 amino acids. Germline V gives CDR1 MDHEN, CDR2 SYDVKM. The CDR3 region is CASSWPAREGRYEQYF. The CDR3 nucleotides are TGTGCCAGCAGTTGGCCCGCGCGGGAGGGCCGTTACGAGCAGTACTTC.

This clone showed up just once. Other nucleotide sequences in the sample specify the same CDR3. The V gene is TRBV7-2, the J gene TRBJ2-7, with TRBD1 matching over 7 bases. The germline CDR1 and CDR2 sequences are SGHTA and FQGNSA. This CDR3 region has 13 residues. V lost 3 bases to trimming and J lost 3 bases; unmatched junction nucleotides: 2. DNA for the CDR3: TGTGCCAGCAGCTTTGACAGGGACTACGAGCAGTACTTC. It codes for CASSFDRDYEQYF.

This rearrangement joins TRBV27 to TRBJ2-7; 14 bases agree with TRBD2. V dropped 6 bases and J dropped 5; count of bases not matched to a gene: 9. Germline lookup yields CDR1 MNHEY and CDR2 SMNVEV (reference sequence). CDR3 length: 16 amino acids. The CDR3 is CASRPGTSGSTHEQYF. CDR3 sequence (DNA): TGTGCCAGCAGGCCAGGGACTAGCGGGAGTACACACGAGCAGTACTTC.

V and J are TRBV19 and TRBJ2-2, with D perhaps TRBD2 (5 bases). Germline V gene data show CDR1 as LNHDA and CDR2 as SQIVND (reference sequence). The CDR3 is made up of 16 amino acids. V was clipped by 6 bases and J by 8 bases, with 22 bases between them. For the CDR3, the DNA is TGTGCCAGTAGCGACCTTGGAGGAGTCATGCTAGGGGAGCTGTTTTTT. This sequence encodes CASSDLGGVMLGELFF.

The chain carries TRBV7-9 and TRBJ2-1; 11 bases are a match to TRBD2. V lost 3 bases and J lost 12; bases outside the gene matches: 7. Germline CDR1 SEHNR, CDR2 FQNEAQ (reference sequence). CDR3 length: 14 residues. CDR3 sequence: CASSFISGRARQFF. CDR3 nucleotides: TGTGCCAGCAGCTTTATTAGCGGGAGGGCCAGGCAGTTCTTC.

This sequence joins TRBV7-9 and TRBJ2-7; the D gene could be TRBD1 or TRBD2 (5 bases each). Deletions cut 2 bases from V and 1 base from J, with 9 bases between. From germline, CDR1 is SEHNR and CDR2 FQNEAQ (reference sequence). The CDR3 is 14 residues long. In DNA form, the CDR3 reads TGTGCCAGCAGCTTAATTTGGGGGTCCTACGAGCAGTACTTC. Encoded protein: CASSLIWGSYEQYF.

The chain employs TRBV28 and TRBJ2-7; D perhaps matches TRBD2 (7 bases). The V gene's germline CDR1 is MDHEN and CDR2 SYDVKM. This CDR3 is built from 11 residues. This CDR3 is CGAGADYEQYF. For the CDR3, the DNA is TGTGGTGCGGGGGCCGACTACGAGCAGTACTTC.